This is a list of T cell receptor beta chains from one sample in a study of Graves' ophthalmopathy and Graves' hyperthyroidism. Via MiXCR, TCRdb re-called the multiplex PCR reads, giving one row per CDR3 protein. This table holds 40,000 to 50,000 distinct CDR3 sequences, around half found once. The sequenced material came from peripheral blood. These receptors all come from an adult man with Graves' ophthalmopathy. Both conserved end residues are part of each CDR3. Fields, in order: CDR3 protein, CDR3 DNA, V gene, D gene, clone size, J gene. A D gene is named only where the DNA matches it firmly. Where a row states a size, it is once, few, many or the class of an expanded clone; other rows omit it.

CDR3: CASSLLTGTGASQYF; DNA: TGCGCCAGCAGCCTCCTCACCGGGACAGGGGCGTCGCAGTACTTC; V: TRBV4-1; D: TRBD1; size: many; J: TRBJ2-7
CDR3: CSARGHTSGSGETQYF; DNA: TGCAGTGCTAGAGGTCATACTAGCGGGAGTGGAGAGACCCAGTACTTC; V: TRBV20-1; D: TRBD2; size: -; J: TRBJ2-5
CDR3: CASSNDGFQPQHF; DNA: TGTGCCAGCAGCAACGACGGTTTTCAGCCCCAGCATTTT; V: TRBV7-2; D: -; size: -; J: TRBJ1-5
CDR3: CASSSGDYEQYF; DNA: TGTGCCAGCAGTTCGGGGGACTACGAGCAGTACTTC; V: TRBV28; D: -; size: -; J: TRBJ2-7
CDR3: CASSVGGGVWEQFF; DNA: TGTGCCAGCAGCGTAGGGGGGGGAGTTTGGGAGCAGTTCTTC; V: TRBV9; D: TRBD2; size: -; J: TRBJ2-1
CDR3: CASTEAQGGTDTQYF; DNA: TGTGCCAGCACTGAAGCCCAGGGGGGCACAGATACGCAGTATTTT; V: TRBV6-1; D: TRBD1; size: many; J: TRBJ2-3
CDR3: CASSQDRDRASYEQYF; DNA: TGCGCCAGCAGCCAGGACCGGGACAGAGCTTCCTACGAGCAGTACTTC; V: TRBV4-1; D: TRBD1; size: many; J: TRBJ2-7
CDR3: CASISEGSPLHF; DNA: TGTGCCAGCATATCGGAGGGGTCACCCCTCCACTTT; V: TRBV6-6; D: -; size: many; J: TRBJ1-6
CDR3: CAIRPAGGDETQYF; DNA: TGTGCCATCAGGCCAGCGGGAGGGGACGAGACCCAGTACTTC; V: TRBV10-3; D: TRBD2; size: -; J: TRBJ2-5
CDR3: CASRTGLTDTQYF; DNA: TGTGCCAGCCGGACAGGGTTAACAGATACGCAGTATTTT; V: TRBV5-4; D: TRBD1; size: -; J: TRBJ2-3
CDR3: CASSVALDETQYF; DNA: TGTGCCAGCAGCGTAGCTCTGGACGAGACCCAGTACTTC; V: TRBV9; D: -; size: -; J: TRBJ2-5
CDR3: CAIWGRGRGTGELFF; DNA: TGTGCCATATGGGGCAGGGGGCGAGGCACCGGGGAGCTGTTTTTT; V: TRBV7-9; D: TRBD1; size: few; J: TRBJ2-2
CDR3: CSASYDNYGYTF; DNA: TGCAGTGCTAGTTATGACAACTATGGCTACACCTTC; V: TRBV20-1; D: -; size: -; J: TRBJ1-2
CDR3: CATSRDVGGETQYF; DNA: TGTGCCACCAGCAGAGATGTGGGAGGAGAGACCCAGTACTTC; V: TRBV15; D: -; size: once; J: TRBJ2-5
CDR3: CASSSGRLTTGELFF; DNA: TGTGCCAGCAGCTCCGGACGGTTGACCACCGGGGAGCTGTTTTTT; V: TRBV7-9; D: -; size: once; J: TRBJ2-2
CDR3: CASSMTSGVAEQYF; DNA: TGTGCCAGTAGTATGACTAGCGGGGTTGCGGAGCAGTACTTC; V: TRBV19; D: TRBD2; size: once; J: TRBJ2-7
CDR3: CASSVGGAIYNEQFF; DNA: TGTGCCAGCAGCGTGGGAGGGGCGATCTACAATGAGCAGTTCTTC; V: TRBV9; D: TRBD2; size: few; J: TRBJ2-1
CDR3: CASSQGHLKGETQYF; DNA: TGCGCCAGCAGTCAGGGACACCTGAAAGGGGAGACCCAGTACTTC; V: TRBV10-1; D: -; size: many; J: TRBJ2-5
CDR3: CSAREDREFKQPQHF; DNA: TGCAGTGCTAGAGAGGACAGAGAGTTCAAGCAGCCCCAGCATTTT; V: TRBV20-1; D: -; size: -; J: TRBJ1-5
CDR3: CSARDLTSGGGEQFF; DNA: TGCAGTGCTAGAGATTTGACTAGCGGAGGAGGTGAGCAGTTCTTC; V: TRBV20-1; D: TRBD2; size: once; J: TRBJ2-1
CDR3: CASSLETGVGGEKLFF; DNA: TGTGCCAGCAGCTTAGAGACAGGGGTGGGGGGTGAAAAACTGTTTTTT; V: TRBV7-6; D: TRBD1; size: -; J: TRBJ1-4
CDR3: CASSPGAGPSSYNEQFF; DNA: TGTGCCAGCAGCCCCGGGGCGGGGCCGAGCTCCTACAATGAGCAGTTCTTC; V: TRBV27; D: -; size: many; J: TRBJ2-1
CDR3: CASSDGTDVDYGYTF; DNA: TGTGCCAGCAGTGACGGGACAGATGTCGACTATGGCTACACCTTC; V: TRBV2; D: TRBD1; size: medium-sized; J: TRBJ1-2
CDR3: CASSYSGSGVLETQYF; DNA: TGTGCCAGCAGTTACTCAGGGTCAGGGGTCTTGGAGACCCAGTACTTC; V: TRBV6-5; D: -; size: -; J: TRBJ2-5
CDR3: CASRNGQGSRELFF; DNA: TGTGCCAGCAGAAACGGACAAGGCTCAAGGGAGCTGTTTTTT; V: TRBV5-4; D: -; size: -; J: TRBJ2-2
CDR3: CASSLGVLPYEQYF; DNA: TGTGCCAGCAGCTTAGGGGTTTTACCCTACGAGCAGTACTTC; V: TRBV7-3; D: -; size: -; J: TRBJ2-7
CDR3: CASRQGVSYNEQFF; DNA: TGCGCCAGCAGGCAGGGGGTCTCCTACAATGAGCAGTTCTTC; V: TRBV5-1; D: TRBD1; size: -; J: TRBJ2-1
CDR3: CAISEADSQETQYF; DNA: TGTGCCATCAGTGAGGCAGACTCCCAAGAGACCCAGTACTTC; V: TRBV10-3; D: -; size: -; J: TRBJ2-5
CDR3: CASSIPRQGTDTQYF; DNA: TGTGCCAGTAGTATACCCCGACAGGGCACAGATACGCAGTATTTT; V: TRBV19; D: -; size: many; J: TRBJ2-3
CDR3: CASSTRGYETGELFF; DNA: TGTGCCAGCAGTACCCGGGGGTACGAGACCGGGGAGCTGTTTTTT; V: TRBV9; D: -; size: medium-sized; J: TRBJ2-2
CDR3: CASSQVGGNEQFF; DNA: TGTGCCAGCAGCCAAGTGGGAGGGAATGAGCAGTTCTTC; V: TRBV14; D: TRBD2; size: -; J: TRBJ2-1
CDR3: CASSDSYTGELFF; DNA: TGTGCCAGCAGTGACTCTTACACCGGGGAGCTGTTTTTT; V: TRBV6-4; D: -; size: few; J: TRBJ2-2
CDR3: CASSLVGIEAFF; DNA: TGTGCCAGCAGCTTAGTGGGTATAGAAGCTTTCTTT; V: TRBV7-9; D: -; size: many; J: TRBJ1-1
CDR3: CASSVSGGGYGYTIYF; DNA: TGTGCCAGTAGTGTTTCAGGGGGTGGCTATGGCTACACCATATATTTT; V: TRBV19; D: TRBD1; size: -; J: TRBJ1-3
CDR3: CASGLLAGVNEQFF; DNA: TGTGCCAGTGGGCTGCTAGCGGGAGTGAATGAGCAGTTCTTC; V: TRBV12-3/TRBV12-4; D: TRBD2; size: -; J: TRBJ2-1
CDR3: CAWSEGSEQYF; DNA: TGTGCCTGGAGTGAGGGGTCCGAGCAGTACTTC; V: TRBV30; D: -; size: -; J: TRBJ2-7
CDR3: CASSFYICSARGHTSGNTGELFF; DNA: -; V: TRBV5-6; D: -; size: few; J: TRBJ2-2
CDR3: CSASRGSTDTQYF; DNA: TGCAGTGCTAGCCGTGGGAGCACAGATACGCAGTATTTT; V: TRBV20-1; D: -; size: -; J: TRBJ2-3
CDR3: CSARDRGRGGALQETQYF; DNA: TGCAGTGCTAGAGATAGGGGGCGCGGGGGGGCTCTACAAGAGACCCAGTACTTC; V: TRBV20-1; D: TRBD2; size: many; J: TRBJ2-5
CDR3: CASSLEGGETQYF; DNA: TGCGCCAGCAGCTTGGAAGGGGGGGAGACCCAGTACTTC; V: TRBV5-1; D: -; size: many; J: TRBJ2-5
CDR3: CSAPRSGTNTEAFF; DNA: TGCAGTGCTCCAAGGTCAGGAACCAACACCGAAGCTTTCTTT; V: TRBV20-1; D: -; size: -; J: TRBJ1-1
CDR3: CASRVAGAADTQYF; DNA: TGTGCCAGCAGGGTAGCGGGAGCAGCAGATACGCAGTATTTT; V: TRBV2; D: TRBD2; size: medium-sized; J: TRBJ2-3
CDR3: CASRKQGAGANVLTF; DNA: TGTGCCAGCAGAAAACAGGGTGCGGGGGCCAACGTCCTGACTTTC; V: TRBV6-5; D: -; size: many; J: TRBJ2-6
CDR3: CASSLVPGGNQPQHF; DNA: TGTGCCAGCAGCTTAGTCCCGGGGGGAAATCAGCCCCAGCATTTT; V: TRBV7-2; D: -; size: -; J: TRBJ1-5
CDR3: CASSPRGQRYTF; DNA: TGTGCCAGCAGCCCCCGAGGACAGCGCTACACCTTC; V: TRBV7-2; D: -; size: few; J: TRBJ1-2
CDR3: CASSPRDSGAGELFF; DNA: TGTGCCAGCAGCCCACGGGACTCCGGGGCCGGGGAGCTGTTTTTT; V: TRBV7-6; D: -; size: many; J: TRBJ2-2